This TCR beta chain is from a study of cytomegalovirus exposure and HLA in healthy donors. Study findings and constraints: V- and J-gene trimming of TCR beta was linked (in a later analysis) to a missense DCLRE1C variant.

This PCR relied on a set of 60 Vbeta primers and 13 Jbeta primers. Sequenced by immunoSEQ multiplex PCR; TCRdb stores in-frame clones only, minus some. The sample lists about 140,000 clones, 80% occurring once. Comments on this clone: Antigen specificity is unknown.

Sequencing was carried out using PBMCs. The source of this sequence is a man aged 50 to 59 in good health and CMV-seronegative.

DNA for the CDR3: TGTGCCAGCAGCCCACGGGACAGGGGAATGGAGAAGCAGTACTTC. It yields the protein CASSPRDRGMEKQYF. This chain links TRBV11-3 with TRBJ2-7, with TRBD1 matching over 10 bases. This CDR3 is 15 amino acids long. Germline assignment: CDR1 SGHNT and CDR2 YENEEA. Trimming took 5 bases from V and 8 from J; bases not matched to a gene: 12. The full variable domain, with the rest looked up from reference TRBV11-3 and TRBJ2-7, is EAGVVQSPRYKIIEKKQPVAFWCNPISGHNTLYWYLQNLGQGPELLIRYENEEAVDDSQLPKDRFSAERLKGVDSTLKIQPAELGDSAVYLCASSPRDRGMEKQYFGPGTRLTVT.